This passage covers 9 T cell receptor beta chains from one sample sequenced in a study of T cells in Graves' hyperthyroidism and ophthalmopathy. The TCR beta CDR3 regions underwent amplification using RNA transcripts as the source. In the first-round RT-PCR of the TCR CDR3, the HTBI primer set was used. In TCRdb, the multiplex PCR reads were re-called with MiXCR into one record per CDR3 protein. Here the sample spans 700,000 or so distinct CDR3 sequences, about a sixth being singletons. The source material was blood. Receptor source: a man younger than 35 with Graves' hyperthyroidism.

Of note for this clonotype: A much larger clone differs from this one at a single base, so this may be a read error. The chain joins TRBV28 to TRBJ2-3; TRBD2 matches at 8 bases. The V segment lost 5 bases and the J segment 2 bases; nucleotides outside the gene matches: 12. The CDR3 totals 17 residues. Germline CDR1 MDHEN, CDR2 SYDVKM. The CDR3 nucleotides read TGTGCCAGCAGTCCCAGCTGGACTAGCAGATTCACAGATACGCAGTATTTT. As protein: CASSPSWTSRFTDTQYF.

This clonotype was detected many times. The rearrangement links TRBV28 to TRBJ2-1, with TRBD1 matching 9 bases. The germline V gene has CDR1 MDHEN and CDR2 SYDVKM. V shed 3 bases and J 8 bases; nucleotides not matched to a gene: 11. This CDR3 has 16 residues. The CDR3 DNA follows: TGTGCCAGCAGTTTTCCTTGGCGGGGACAGGGCGATGAGCAGTTCTTC. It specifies CASSFPWRGQGDEQFF.

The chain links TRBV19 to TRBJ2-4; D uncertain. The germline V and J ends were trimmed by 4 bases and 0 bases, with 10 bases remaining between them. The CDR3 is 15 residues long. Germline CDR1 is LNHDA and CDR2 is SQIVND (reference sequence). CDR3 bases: TGTGCCAGTAGTAAGAACGGAATAGCCAAAAACATTCAGTACTTC. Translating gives CASSKNGIAKNIQYF.

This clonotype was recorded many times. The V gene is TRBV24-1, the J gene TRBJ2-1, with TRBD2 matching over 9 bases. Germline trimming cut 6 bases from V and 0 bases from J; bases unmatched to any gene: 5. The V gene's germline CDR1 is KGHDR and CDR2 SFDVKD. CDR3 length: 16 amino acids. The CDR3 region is CATSRASGNSYNEQFF. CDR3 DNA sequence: TGTGCCACCAGTAGGGCTAGCGGGAACTCCTACAATGAGCAGTTCTTC.

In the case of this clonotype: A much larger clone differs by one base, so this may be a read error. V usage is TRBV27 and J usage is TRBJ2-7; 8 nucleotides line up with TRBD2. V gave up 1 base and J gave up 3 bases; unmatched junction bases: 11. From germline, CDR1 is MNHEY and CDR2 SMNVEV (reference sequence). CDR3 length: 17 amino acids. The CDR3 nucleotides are TGTGCCAGCAGTTTATTTCCAAGCGGGGGCCGAGTCTACGAGCAGTACTTC. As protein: CASSLFPSGGRVYEQYF.

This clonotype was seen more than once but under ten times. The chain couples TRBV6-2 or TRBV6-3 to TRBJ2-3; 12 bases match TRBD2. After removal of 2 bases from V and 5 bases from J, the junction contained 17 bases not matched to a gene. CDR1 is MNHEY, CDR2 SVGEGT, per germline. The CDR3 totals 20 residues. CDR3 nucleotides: TGTGCCAGCAGTTACCCCCGACTAGCGGGAGTTTGGGAGCGGGGAGATACGCAGTATTTT. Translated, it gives CASSYPRLAGVWERGDTQYF.

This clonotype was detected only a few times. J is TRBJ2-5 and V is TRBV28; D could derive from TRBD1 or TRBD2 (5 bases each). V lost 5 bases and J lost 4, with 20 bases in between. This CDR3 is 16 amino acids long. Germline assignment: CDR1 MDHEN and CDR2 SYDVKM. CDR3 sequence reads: CASSLERQQRGETQYF. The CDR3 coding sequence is TGTGCCAGCAGTCTCGAGCGGCAACAGAGGGGAGAGACCCAGTACTTC.

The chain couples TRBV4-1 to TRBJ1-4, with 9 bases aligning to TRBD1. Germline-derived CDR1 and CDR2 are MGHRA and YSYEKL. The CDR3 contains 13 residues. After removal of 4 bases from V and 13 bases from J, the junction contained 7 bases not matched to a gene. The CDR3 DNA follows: TGCGCCAGCAGCCGGCCACAGGGGGCCGGACTGTTTTTT. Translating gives CASSRPQGAGLFF.

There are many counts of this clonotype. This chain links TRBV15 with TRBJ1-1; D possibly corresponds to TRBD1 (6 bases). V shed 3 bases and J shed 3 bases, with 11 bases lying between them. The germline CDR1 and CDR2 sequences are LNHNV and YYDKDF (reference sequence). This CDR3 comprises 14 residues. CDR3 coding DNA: TGTGCCACCAGCAGGGCAGGGGTGGACACTGAAGCTTTCTTT. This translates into CATSRAGVDTEAFF.